One and the same sample provided the 32 T cell receptor beta chains below, sequenced in a study of response to subunit inactivated influenza vaccine. TCRdb fed the RT-PCR reads into MiXCR, producing one record per CDR3 protein. The table has roughly 650,000 distinct CDR3 sequences, roughly 14% seen once; the top ten hold roughly 10%. The sample consisted of PBMCs from blood, taken about 11 days after vaccination. Every receptor here comes from a man aged 50-60 years who received an inactivated influenza vaccine.

The chain employs TRBV11-2 and TRBJ2-7; 8 nucleotides agree with TRBD2. The CDR3 has 14 amino acids. The V segment lost 2 bases and the J segment 4 bases; nucleotides outside the gene matches: 4. The V gene's germline CDR1 is SGHAT and CDR2 FQNNGV. CDR3 sequence: CASSLKRGGYEQYF. The CDR3 region has the DNA TGTGCCAGCAGCTTAAAACGGGGGGGGTACGAGCAGTACTTC.

At least ten counts were recorded for this clonotype. The chain uses TRBV10-3 and TRBJ2-3; D tentatively reads TRBD1 or TRBD2 (6 bases each). Germline loops: CDR1 ENHRY, CDR2 SYGVKD. Trimming removed 7 bases from V and 2 bases from J, with 16 bases in between. The CDR3 loop spans 15 amino acids. The CDR3 loop reads CAIKYGGQATDTQYF. CDR3 coding DNA: TGTGCCATCAAATACGGGGGCCAGGCCACAGATACGCAGTATTTT.

CDR3 coding DNA: TGTGCCAGTAGTATAGTATCCGGCAATCAGCCCCAGCATTTT. It specifies CASSIVSGNQPQHF. The chain has TRBV19 and TRBJ1-5; D gene uncertain. The CDR3 length is 14 residues. Germline CDR1 reads LNHDA; CDR2 reads SQIVND (reference sequence). Deletions cut 1 base from V and 2 bases from J, with 6 bases between.

This clonotype was counted ten times or more. The chain combines TRBV12-3 or TRBV12-4 with TRBJ2-2; TRBD1 aligns across 9 bases. The CDR3 contains 15 residues. Losses at the gene ends were 6 bases for V and 2 bases for J; bases not matched to a gene: 4. The CDR3 bases are TGTGCCAGCAGACCGGGACAGGGAAACACCGGGGAGCTGTTTTTT. As protein: CASRPGQGNTGELFF.

This clonotype was recorded a few times. The chain recombines TRBV3-1 with TRBJ2-1; TRBD2 might be the D (5 bases). There are 16 residues in the CDR3. CDR1 is LGHDT, CDR2 YNNKEL, per germline (reference sequence). Trimming cost V 0 bases and J 2 bases, with 11 bases left between them. DNA for the CDR3: TGTGCCAGCAGCCAAGAGGCCGGGAACGCCTACAATGAGCAGTTCTTC. This translates into CASSQEAGNAYNEQFF.

This clonotype was seen at least ten times. This rearrangement joins TRBV5-1 to TRBJ1-1, with D tentatively TRBD1 (6 bases). The CDR3 runs to 13 residues. V was pared by 2 bases and J by 7 bases, with 12 bases between. CDR1 and CDR2 (germline): SGHRS, YFSETQ. CDR3 loop: CASSLEQGVEAFF. The CDR3 DNA is TGCGCCAGCAGCTTAGAACAGGGCGTTGAAGCTTTCTTT.

The J gene is TRBJ2-6, the V gene TRBV7-2; 8 bases fit TRBD2. Per the germline V gene, CDR1 is SGHTA and CDR2 is FQGNSA. The CDR3 totals 16 residues. J was trimmed by 4 bases and V by 5 bases; bases with no gene match: 7. The CDR3 nucleotides read TGTGCCAGCAGCCAAAGACCGGGAGGGGGGGCCAACGTCCTGACTTTC. Amino acids: CASSQRPGGGANVLTF.

This clonotype was detected many times. The CDR3 is CASSLSVNEKLFF. The CDR3 nucleotides read TGTGCCAGCAGTTTATCCGTTAATGAAAAACTGTTTTTT. J is TRBJ1-4 and V is TRBV12-3 or TRBV12-4; D ambiguous. The CDR3 loop spans 13 amino acids. The germline V and J ends were trimmed by 2 bases and 4 bases, with 5 bases remaining between them.

This clonotype was picked up many times. J is TRBJ2-7 and V is TRBV29-1; TRBD2 matches 8 bases. With V trimmed by 4 bases and J by 3 bases, 5 bases remained unmatched. This CDR3 is 13 amino acids long. Germline assignment: CDR1 SQVTM and CDR2 ANQGSEA. The CDR3 region has the DNA TGCAGCGTTGTTTTAGCGGGAATCTACGAGCAGTACTTC. It yields the protein CSVVLAGIYEQYF.

In this sample, this clonotype turned up a few times. The chain joins TRBV20-1 to TRBJ1-3; TRBD1 is a possible D gene (5 bases). V was shortened by 0 bases and J by 2 bases, with 11 bases between the two germline ends. CDR1 DFQATT and CDR2 SNEGSKA come from the germline V gene (reference sequence). This CDR3 spans 15 amino acids. CDR3 nucleotides: TGCAGTGCTAGAGATCCTCTGGGGGCTGGAAACACCATATATTTT. Its protein product is CSARDPLGAGNTIYF.

The rearrangement joins TRBV5-5 to TRBJ2-7; no definite D call. The CDR3 runs to 13 residues. V was clipped by 4 bases and J by 0 bases, with 8 bases between them. Germline V CDR1 and CDR2: SGHKS, YYEKEE (reference sequence). DNA of the CDR3: TGTGCCAGCAGCCGATTGACCTCCTACGAGCAGTACTTC. Translated, it gives CASSRLTSYEQYF.

This clonotype was seen a few times. This rearrangement joins TRBV30 to TRBJ2-3; 9 nucleotides agree with TRBD1. The length of the CDR3 is 15 residues. CDR1 is GTSNPN and CDR2 is SVGIG in the germline V gene (reference sequence). V lost 1 base, J lost 5 bases, and 7 bases stayed unmatched. CDR3 nucleotides: TGTGCCTGGAGTGACTCGGGACAGGGATTAGATACGCAGTATTTT. This encodes CAWSDSGQGLDTQYF.

The table lists this clonotype with a few counts. As DNA, the CDR3 is TGCGCCAGCAGCCATAATGCAGGGGGCGTGACGGCCAAAAACATTCAGTACTTC. Its protein product is CASSHNAGGVTAKNIQYF. The V gene is TRBV5-1, the J gene TRBJ2-4; 8 positions match TRBD1. The V gene end was trimmed by 4 bases and the J gene end by 1 base; junction bases not matched to a gene: 13. This CDR3 is built from 18 residues. Germline loops: CDR1 SGHRS, CDR2 YFSETQ.

V and J are TRBV2 and TRBJ2-3; D not certain. Trimming removed 0 bases from V and 5 bases from J, with 9 bases in between. The CDR3 sequence is 14 residues long. The germline V gene has CDR1 SNHLY and CDR2 FYNNEI. The CDR3 DNA sequence: TGTGCCAGCAGTGAAGCGCTTGGTATAGATACGCAGTATTTT. It translates to CASSEALGIDTQYF.

The V and J genes are TRBV20-1 and TRBJ1-6; unclear D gene. Germline lookup yields CDR1 DFQATT and CDR2 SNEGSKA (reference sequence). The CDR3 consists of 12 residues. Trimming cost V 0 bases and J 8 bases, with 5 bases left between them. CDR3 sequence (DNA): TGCAGTGCTAGAGACGGAGATTCACCCCTCCACTTT. It encodes CSARDGDSPLHF.

The chain links TRBV7-2 to TRBJ1-5; 8 bases agree with TRBD1. With V trimmed by 5 bases and J by 7 bases, 4 bases remained unmatched. Germline V gives CDR1 SGHTA, CDR2 FQGNSA. The CDR3 is made up of 13 amino acids. CDR3 DNA sequence: TGTGCCAGCAGCCCTCGGACAGGGCAGCCCCAGCATTTT. Amino acids: CASSPRTGQPQHF.

The gene calls are TRBV10-3 and TRBJ2-4; a weak D match, TRBD2 (6 bases). CDR1 is ENHRY, CDR2 SYGVKD, per germline. V dropped 7 bases and J dropped 5 bases, with 9 bases sitting between them. The CDR3 sequence is 12 residues long. CDR3 sequence: CAIIPGENIQYF. The DNA of the CDR3 is TGTGCCATCATACCGGGAGAAAACATTCAGTACTTC.

The chain links TRBV6-1 to TRBJ1-1; the D gene is possibly TRBD1 (5 bases). The CDR3 has 14 amino acids. Looked up from germline, CDR1 is MNHNS and CDR2 is SASEGT. The V end lost 6 bases, the J end lost 1 base, and 12 bases lay between the germline ends. For the CDR3, the DNA is TGTGCCAGCAGGCCGTGGGGGGGGAACACTGAAGCTTTCTTT. Protein sequence: CASRPWGGNTEAFF.

This clonotype appeared a few times. This sequence joins TRBV10-3 and TRBJ2-2; maybe TRBD1 (6 bases). CDR3 length: 15 residues. Per the germline V gene, CDR1 is ENHRY and CDR2 is SYGVKD. V lost 2 bases to trimming and J lost 4 bases, with 11 bases between them. DNA of the CDR3: TGTGCCATCAGTGAGACAGGGCCGGGCACCGGGGAGCTGTTTTTT. It is translated as CAISETGPGTGELFF.

The chain has TRBV12-3 or TRBV12-4 and TRBJ2-5; 8 positions match TRBD2. This CDR3 is built from 16 residues. J was trimmed by 5 bases and V by 6 bases; bases with no gene match: 14. The CDR3 region is CASSNPGTSRAETQYF. CDR3 sequence (DNA): TGTGCCAGCAGCAATCCTGGGACTAGTCGGGCGGAGACCCAGTACTTC.

The chain joins TRBV14 to TRBJ2-1, with 8 bases that match TRBD1. The V and J ends lost 8 bases and 6 bases, in that order; junction bases with no gene match: 6. CDR3 length: 13 residues. The germline gives CDR1 SGHDN, CDR2 FVKESK. The CDR3 DNA follows: TGTGCCAGCCGGGCGACAGGGGCCAATGAGCAGTTCTTC. Encoded protein: CASRATGANEQFF.

This chain uses TRBV7-9 with TRBJ2-7; 7 nucleotides match TRBD1. Trimming at V came to 5 bases and at J to 6 bases, leaving 4 bases not matched to a gene. CDR1 is SEHNR and CDR2 is FQNEAQ in the germline V gene (reference sequence). The CDR3 has 12 amino acids. The CDR3 loop is CASSTPGGEQYF. The CDR3 DNA sequence: TGTGCCAGCAGCACTCCAGGGGGCGAGCAGTACTTC.

This clonotype turned up a few times. J is TRBJ2-6 and V is TRBV5-1; D tentatively fits TRBD1 or TRBD2 (5 bases each). Trimming removed 5 bases from V and 4 bases from J, with 13 bases in between. The CDR3 is 15 amino acids. Germline V gene lookup returns CDR1 SGHRS and CDR2 YFSETQ. CDR3 in amino acids: CASSWDVRGANVLTF. In nucleotides, the CDR3 is TGCGCCAGCAGTTGGGACGTCAGAGGGGCCAACGTCCTGACTTTC.

This clonotype was observed a few times. J is TRBJ1-4 and V is TRBV6-6; D gene unclear. The V gene's germline CDR1 is MNHNY and CDR2 SVGAGI (reference sequence). V dropped 6 bases and J dropped 5 bases, with 4 bases sitting between them. The CDR3 has 11 amino acids. The CDR3 coding sequence is TGTGCCAGCAGAAAAAATGAAAAACTGTTTTTT. Its protein product is CASRKNEKLFF.

This clonotype has a handful of counts. V and J are TRBV4-3 and TRBJ2-1; possibly TRBD2 for D (6 bases). Trimming removed 1 base from V and 2 bases from J, with 12 bases in between. CDR3 size: 16 residues. Germline V gene lookup returns CDR1 LGHNA and CDR2 YSLEER. In DNA, the CDR3 is TGCGCCAGCAGCCAAGGGGGACGGGGGACCTACAATGAGCAGTTCTTC. This gives the protein CASSQGGRGTYNEQFF.

V gene TRBV24-1 combines with J gene TRBJ2-3; 7 positions agree with TRBD2. J gave up 1 base and V 9 bases, and 9 bases lay outside the gene matches. The CDR3 length is 15 residues. Germline CDR1 is KGHDR and CDR2 is SFDVKD. The CDR3 DNA sequence: TGTGCCACCGCAGCATCTAGCGGAGGCACAGATACGCAGTATTTT. Its protein is CATAASSGGTDTQYF.

The V gene is TRBV18, the J gene TRBJ2-1; 8 nucleotides line up with TRBD1. V shed 1 base and J 2 bases; nucleotides not matched to a gene: 4. Per germline, CDR1 KGHSH and CDR2 LQKENI. This CDR3 contains 16 residues. The CDR3: CASSPLGQGTYNEQFF. The CDR3 DNA is TGTGCCAGCTCACCACTCGGACAGGGAACCTACAATGAGCAGTTCTTC.

This sequence joins TRBV6-1 and TRBJ2-3; tentatively, D is TRBD2 (5 bases). The length of the CDR3 is 15 residues. V dropped 6 bases and J dropped 2 bases, with 15 bases sitting between them. Germline CDR1 is MNHNS and CDR2 is SASEGT. CDR3 amino acids: CASSRPSDYTDTQYF. Written as DNA, the CDR3 is TGTGCCAGCAGCCGCCCCTCAGACTACACAGATACGCAGTATTTT.

In its sample, this clonotype was seen a few times. The rearrangement uses TRBV6-2 or TRBV6-3 and TRBJ1-5; no clear D. CDR1 is MNHEY, CDR2 SVGEGT, per germline. V dropped 5 bases and J dropped 6 bases, with 14 bases sitting between them. The CDR3 runs 14 residues. For the CDR3, the DNA is TGTGCCAGCAGTACAACAGATAGGCGTCAGCCCCAGCATTTT. Protein sequence: CASSTTDRRQPQHF.

The chain uses TRBV24-1 and TRBJ2-1; D might be TRBD1 or TRBD2, each matching 5 bases. Trimming took off 5 bases at V and 10 bases at J, with 17 bases between the two ends. Looked up from germline, CDR1 is KGHDR and CDR2 is SFDVKD. The CDR3 contains 14 residues. CDR3 bases: TGTGCCACCAGTGTCGGAAACGGGGCCGGGGAGCAGTTCTTC. Its translation: CATSVGNGAGEQFF.

This clonotype was counted a few times. The chain links TRBV9 to TRBJ2-1, with D tentatively TRBD2 (6 bases). V lost 2 bases to trimming and J lost 3 bases, with 9 bases between them. Germline V gene data show CDR1 as SGDLS and CDR2 as YYNGEE. CDR3 length equals 14 residues. This chain's CDR3 is CASSVRTNYNEQFF. The CDR3 region has the DNA TGTGCCAGCAGCGTTAGGACTAACTACAATGAGCAGTTCTTC.

As DNA, the CDR3 is TGTGCCAGCAGTGTCGGGGGGCCAGGCACCGGGGAGCTGTTTTTT. Translating gives CASSVGGPGTGELFF. J is TRBJ2-2 and V is TRBV7-2; D possibly corresponds to TRBD2 (7 bases). The V end lost 6 bases, the J end lost 4 bases, and 15 bases lay between the germline ends. The CDR3 runs 15 residues. Germline CDR1 SGHTA, CDR2 FQGNSA.